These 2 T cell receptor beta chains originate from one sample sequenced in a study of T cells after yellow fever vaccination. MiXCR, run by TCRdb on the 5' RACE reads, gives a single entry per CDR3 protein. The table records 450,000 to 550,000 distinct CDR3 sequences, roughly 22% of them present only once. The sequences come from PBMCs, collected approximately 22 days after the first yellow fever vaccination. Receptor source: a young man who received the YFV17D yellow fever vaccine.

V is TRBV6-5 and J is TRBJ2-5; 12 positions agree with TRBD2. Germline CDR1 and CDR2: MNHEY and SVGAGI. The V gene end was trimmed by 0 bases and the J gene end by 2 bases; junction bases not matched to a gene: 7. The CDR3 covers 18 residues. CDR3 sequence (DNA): TGTGCCAGCAGTTACTCGACACTAGCGGGGGGTGATCAAGAGACCCAGTACTTC. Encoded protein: CASSYSTLAGGDQETQYF.

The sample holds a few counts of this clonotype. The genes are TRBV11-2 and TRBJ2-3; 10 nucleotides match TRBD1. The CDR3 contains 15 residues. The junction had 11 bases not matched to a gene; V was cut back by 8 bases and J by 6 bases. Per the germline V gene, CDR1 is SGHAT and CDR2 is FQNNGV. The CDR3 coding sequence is TGTGCCAGCGCATCCGGGACAGGGGTTTCCGATACGCAGTATTTT. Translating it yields CASASGTGVSDTQYF.